This TCR beta chain was retrieved from a study of somatic mutations in cytotoxic T cells in rheumatoid arthritis. As for the study in general: Some V beta antibody-stained T-cell populations were flow-sorted at nearly 100% purity, including V beta1+ cells sequenced for TCRB.

This clone was seen once. What it binds is unknown. The study, taken as a whole, reports: The study found that the largest CD8+ clone exceeded 20% of CD8+ cells in about an eighth of the roughly 65 patients.

The investigators isolated CD4+ and CD8+ cells by positive magnetic bead selection and checked their purity by flow cytometry. The ends lost 5 bases at V and 4 bases at J; junction bases unmatched: 1. CDR1 SGHVS and CDR2 FNYEAQ come from the germline V gene. The CDR3 has 13 amino acids. Methods used by the authors: Matches to published virus-specific TCRB sequences were rare among patient CD8+ clones larger than 1%. Here immunoSEQ multiplex PCR was the method, and the copy in TCRdb shows in-frame clones only, minus some. V, J and clone size were drawn from that table, and D and trimming were deduced from the DNA. The table lists almost 4,000 clones, approximately 95% of them singletons.

Material for sequencing was CD8+ T cells sorted from blood. The chain recombines TRBV7-6 with TRBJ2-7, with 11 bases identical to TRBD2. The receptor's source is a woman aged 60 to 75 with rheumatoid arthritis. The CDR3 protein is CASSGTSGYEQYF. In DNA form, the CDR3 reads TGTGCCAGCAGCGGGACTAGCGGTTACGAGCAGTACTTC.